These 17 T cell receptor beta chains came from one sample sequenced in a study of CD8 T cells in Susac syndrome. cDNA came from roughly 0.53 to 1 ug RNA primed by random hexamers. TCRdb re-called the immunoSEQ multiplex PCR reads with MiXCR, one entry per CDR3 protein. This table has around 71,000 distinct CDR3 sequences, around 96% appearing once. The specimen sequenced was CD4+ T cells from PBMCs. The receptors come from a human donor with multiple sclerosis.

This chain links TRBV29-1 with TRBJ2-7; tentative D call: TRBD1 (5 bases). Per the germline V gene, CDR1 is SQVTM and CDR2 is ANQGSEA. The V end lost 4 bases, the J end lost 4 bases, and 14 bases lay between the germline ends. The CDR3 contains 13 residues. The CDR3 loop reads CSVVRSGSYEQYF. The CDR3 region has the DNA TGCAGCGTTGTTCGGTCAGGGTCGTACGAGCAGTACTTC.

The CDR3 DNA reads as TGTGCCAGCAGCATACAGGGTTTAGGGAACACTGAAGCTTTCTTT. It specifies CASSIQGLGNTEAFF. The chain carries TRBV11-2 and TRBJ1-1, with D perhaps matching TRBD1 (6 bases). V dropped 5 bases and J dropped 1 base, with 14 bases sitting between them. Germline V gene sequence: CDR1 SGHAT, CDR2 FQNNGV. This CDR3 spans 15 amino acids. The complete variable domain, with remaining parts taken from reference TRBV11-2 and TRBJ1-1, reads EAGVAQSPRYKIIEKRQSVAFWCNPISGHATLYWYQQILGQGPKLLIQFQNNGVVDDSQLPKDRFSAERLKGVDSTLKIQPAKLEDSAVYLCASSIQGLGNTEAFFGQGTRLTVV.

The chain has TRBV29-1 and TRBJ1-4; 12 bases are a match to TRBD1. The CDR3 contains 15 residues. CDR1 SQVTM and CDR2 ANQGSEA come from the germline V gene. V was pared by 4 bases and J by 7 bases, with 7 bases of the junction left unmatched. Here the CDR3 DNA reads TGCAGCGTTGCCAAGGGACAGGGGGCTGGTGAAAAACTGTTTTTT. It codes for CSVAKGQGAGEKLFF.

The genes are TRBV6-6 and TRBJ2-2; no clear D gene. Germline V gene lookup returns CDR1 MNHNY and CDR2 SVGAGI (reference sequence). CDR3 length: 14 amino acids. Trimming pared 0 bases from V and 5 bases from J, leaving 7 bases between. The CDR3 region is CASSYSATTGELFF. The CDR3 region has the DNA TGTGCCAGCAGTTACTCCGCGACAACCGGGGAGCTGTTTTTT.

CDR3: CASSQYSRKGYTF. The CDR3 coding sequence is TGTGCCAGCAGCCAGTACTCCAGGAAAGGCTACACCTTC. The rearrangement joins TRBV7-2 to TRBJ1-2; no firm D call. This CDR3 region has 13 residues. Germline V CDR1 and CDR2: SGHTA, FQGNSA. The V end was cut by 5 bases, the J end by 8 bases, with 15 bases between.

The chain employs TRBV5-1 and TRBJ2-7, with 9 bases identical to TRBD1. This CDR3 is 14 amino acids long. The trim removed 4 bases at V and 6 bases at J, leaving 8 bases unmatched. Germline values: CDR1 SGHRS, CDR2 YFSETQ. The CDR3 protein is CASSKEGQGGEQYF. The CDR3 DNA reads TGCGCCAGCAGCAAGGAGGGACAGGGAGGCGAGCAGTACTTC.

This clonotype was counted once. The V gene is TRBV27, the J gene TRBJ2-2; TRBD2 agrees at 12 bases. Losses at the gene ends were 7 bases for V and 2 bases for J; bases not matched to a gene: 11. CDR3 length: 18 residues. The V gene's germline CDR1 is MNHEY and CDR2 SMNVEV (reference sequence). CDR3 sequence (DNA): TGTGCCAGCATCCCAGGGCTAGCGGGGGGGATAAACACCGGGGAGCTGTTTTTT. Protein product: CASIPGLAGGINTGELFF.

The rearrangement uses TRBV10-3 and TRBJ2-7; the match to TRBD2 covers 11 bases. Germline trimming cut 5 bases from V and 1 base from J; bases unmatched to any gene: 4. Germline CDR1 reads ENHRY; CDR2 reads SYGVKD. This CDR3 comprises 15 residues. The CDR3 DNA reads as TGTGCCATCAGTACCGGGACTAGCGGATCCTACGAGCAGTACTTC. It specifies CAISTGTSGSYEQYF.

V is TRBV11-3 and J is TRBJ2-5; no firm D call. Germline assignment: CDR1 SGHNT and CDR2 YENEEA. This CDR3 has 12 residues. Trimming left V 4 bases short and J 5 bases short, with 8 bases between. The CDR3 spells CASSSFIETQYF. CDR3 DNA: TGTGCCAGCAGCTCATTCATTGAGACCCAGTACTTC.

This CDR3 is CSVMLGGVGQPQHF. The CDR3 DNA is TGCAGCGTGATGTTGGGGGGGGTCGGTCAGCCCCAGCATTTT. The chain is built from TRBV29-1 and TRBJ1-5; weak D call: TRBD1 (5 bases). The CDR3 extends over 14 amino acids. The germline CDR1 and CDR2 sequences are SQVTM and ANQGSEA. V lost 6 bases to trimming and J lost 6 bases, with 18 bases between them.

This clonotype was counted only a few times. The V and J genes are TRBV6-1 and TRBJ1-6, with TRBD1 matching 7 bases. Germline V CDR1 and CDR2: MNHNS, SASEGT. With V trimmed by 5 bases and J by 9 bases, 7 bases remained unmatched. The CDR3 is made up of 14 amino acids. CDR3 amino acids: CASSQGQMSSPLHF. The CDR3 nucleotides read TGTGCCAGCAGTCAGGGACAGATGAGTTCACCCCTCCACTTT.

The chain couples TRBV18 to TRBJ2-7; D gene ambiguous. CDR3 length: 12 amino acids. Germline V gene lookup returns CDR1 KGHSH and CDR2 LQKENI. Trimming took 2 bases from V and 5 from J, leaving 7 bases between them. The CDR3 nucleotides are TGTGCCAGCTCACCAAAAGGAAACGAGCAGTACTTC. Encoded protein: CASSPKGNEQYF.

CDR3 sequence: CASSPRTGLYEQYF. As DNA, the CDR3 is TGCGCCAGCAGCCCTCGGACAGGGTTGTACGAGCAGTACTTC. J is TRBJ2-7 and V is TRBV5-1; 8 bases match TRBD1. Germline V gene lookup returns CDR1 SGHRS and CDR2 YFSETQ. J lost 4 bases, V lost 4 bases, and 7 bases had no gene match. The CDR3 has 14 amino acids.

This chain uses TRBV7-9 with TRBJ1-1, with a weak D call TRBD1 (5 bases). Trimming stripped 1 base from V and 4 bases from J, with 10 bases between. Germline V gene sequence: CDR1 SEHNR, CDR2 FQNEAQ (reference sequence). CDR3 length: 14 amino acids. The CDR3 region is CASSLGQGSTEAFF. The CDR3 DNA reads TGTGCCAGCAGCTTAGGTCAGGGTAGCACTGAAGCTTTCTTT. Full variable domain (outside the CDR3, taken from reference TRBV7-9 and TRBJ1-1): DTGVSQNPRHKITKRGQNVTFRCDPISEHNRLYWYRQTLGQGPEFLTYFQNEAQLEKSRLLSDRFSAERPKGSFSTLEIQRTEQGDSAMYLCASSLGQGSTEAFFGQGTRLTVV.

This sequence joins TRBV4-1 and TRBJ2-7; the match to TRBD2 covers 7 bases. Trimming cost V 0 bases and J 5 bases; bases outside gene matches: 19. The CDR3 is made up of 19 amino acids. From germline, CDR1 is MGHRA and CDR2 YSYEKL. Here the CDR3 DNA reads TGCGCCAGCAGCCAAGATTCCGTCCCCGGGACTAAAAAGGTAAACGAGCAGTACTTC. Protein: CASSQDSVPGTKKVNEQYF.

V and J are TRBV2 and TRBJ2-3, with 8 positions matching TRBD2. Per the germline V gene, CDR1 is SNHLY and CDR2 is FYNNEI. Trimming at V came to 4 bases and at J to 9 bases, leaving 12 bases not matched to a gene. CDR3 size: 15 residues. CDR3 nucleotides: TGTGCCAGCAGTGCAAGCGCGGGGGGATCAAGAACGCAGTATTTT. Amino acid sequence: CASSASAGGSRTQYF.

This chain joins TRBV30 and TRBJ2-5, with 9 bases aligning to TRBD2. CDR1 is GTSNPN, CDR2 SVGIG, per germline (reference sequence). This CDR3 comprises 15 residues. The trim removed 0 bases at V and 4 bases at J, leaving 6 bases unmatched. CDR3 in amino acids: CAWSVARGGLETQYF. CDR3 coding DNA: TGTGCCTGGAGTGTGGCGCGGGGGGGCTTAGAGACCCAGTACTTC.